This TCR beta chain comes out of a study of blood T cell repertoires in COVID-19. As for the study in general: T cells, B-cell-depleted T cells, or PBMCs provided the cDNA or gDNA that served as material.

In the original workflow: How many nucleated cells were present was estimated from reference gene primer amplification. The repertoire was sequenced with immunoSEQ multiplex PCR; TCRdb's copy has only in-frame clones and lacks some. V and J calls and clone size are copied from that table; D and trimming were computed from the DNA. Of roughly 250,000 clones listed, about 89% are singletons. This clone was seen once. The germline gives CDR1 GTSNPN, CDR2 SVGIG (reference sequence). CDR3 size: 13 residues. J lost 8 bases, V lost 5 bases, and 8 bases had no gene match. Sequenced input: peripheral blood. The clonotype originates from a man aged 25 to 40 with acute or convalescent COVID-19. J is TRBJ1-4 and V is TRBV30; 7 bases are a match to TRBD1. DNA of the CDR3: TGTGCCTGGGGAGGGACAGCGAGGGAAAAACTGTTTTTT. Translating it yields CAWGGTAREKLFF.